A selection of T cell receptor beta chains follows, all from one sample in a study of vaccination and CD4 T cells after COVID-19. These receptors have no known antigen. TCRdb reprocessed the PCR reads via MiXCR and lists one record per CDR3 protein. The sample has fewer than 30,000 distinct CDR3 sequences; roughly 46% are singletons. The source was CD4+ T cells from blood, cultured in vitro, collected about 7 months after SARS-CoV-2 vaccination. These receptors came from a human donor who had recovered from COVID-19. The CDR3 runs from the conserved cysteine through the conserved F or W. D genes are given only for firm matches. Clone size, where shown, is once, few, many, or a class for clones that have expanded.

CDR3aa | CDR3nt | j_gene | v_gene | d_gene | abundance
CATSRGQPGELFF | TGTGCCACCAGCAGGGGACAACCCGGGGAGCTGTTTTTT | TRBJ2-2 | TRBV15 | - | large
CASSLSGDTQYF | TGTGCCAGCAGTTTATCTGGAGATACGCAGTATTTT | TRBJ2-3 | TRBV27 | - | -
CASSLRGLITDTQYF | TGTGCCAGCAGCTTAAGGGGACTGATAACAGATACGCAGTATTTT | TRBJ2-3 | TRBV7-3 | - | few
CASSFSGSSYNEQFF | TGTGCCAGCAGTTTTAGCGGGAGCTCCTACAATGAGCAGTTCTTC | TRBJ2-1 | TRBV28 | TRBD2 | few
CASSLTGEYEQYF | TGTGCCAGCAGCTTAACCGGCGAATACGAGCAGTACTTC | TRBJ2-7 | TRBV11-3 | - | -
CASSQDLGQGTDTQYF | TGCGCCAGCAGCCAAGATTTGGGACAGGGAACAGATACGCAGTATTTT | TRBJ2-3 | TRBV4-1 | TRBD1 | -
CASSILGNAGYEQYF | TGTGCCAGTAGTATTTTGGGCAACGCGGGCTACGAGCAGTACTTC | TRBJ2-7 | TRBV19 | - | -
CASSDSGGSSGNTIYF | TGTGCCAGCAGTGACTCAGGGGGCAGCTCTGGAAACACCATATATTTT | TRBJ1-3 | TRBV6-4 | TRBD1 | -
CASSLDPRGIRGYTF | TGTGCCAGCAGCTTGGACCCGAGGGGAATTCGGGGCTACACCTTC | TRBJ1-2 | TRBV7-9 | - | -
CASSKPQGLDSPLHF | TGTGCCAGCAGTAAACCTCAGGGGCTGGATTCACCCCTCCACTTT | TRBJ1-6 | TRBV2 | - | -
CASLSGNTDTQYF | TGTGCCAGCCTAAGCGGCAACACAGATACGCAGTATTTT | TRBJ2-3 | TRBV6-1 | - | -
CSARVTSGSNNEQFF | TGCAGTGCTAGAGTAACTAGCGGAAGTAACAATGAGCAGTTCTTC | TRBJ2-1 | TRBV20-1 | TRBD2 | -
CASRGGRGDQPQHF | TGTGCCAGCAGGGGGGGAAGGGGGGATCAGCCCCAGCATTTT | TRBJ1-5 | TRBV10-3 | TRBD1 | -
CASIQTGLRSYNEQFF | TGTGCCAGCATCCAGACAGGGTTGAGGTCCTACAATGAGCAGTTCTTC | TRBJ2-1 | TRBV7-2 | TRBD1 | -
CSARADYTQYF | TGCAGTGCTAGAGCCGATTATACGCAGTATTTT | TRBJ2-3 | TRBV20-1 | - | few
CSARDPPSGRALDTQYF | TGCAGTGCTAGAGATCCGCCTAGCGGGAGGGCCCTTGATACGCAGTATTTT | TRBJ2-3 | TRBV20-1 | TRBD2 | -
CSARFPGLAGSSTDTQYF | TGCAGTGCTAGATTCCCGGGACTAGCGGGGAGTAGCACAGATACGCAGTATTTT | TRBJ2-3 | TRBV20-1 | TRBD2 | -
CASSPRTGGASGANVLTF | TGTGCCAGCAGCCCCCGGACAGGGGGCGCCTCTGGGGCCAACGTCCTGACTTTC | TRBJ2-6 | TRBV7-3 | TRBD1 | once
CSARDRKRVETQYF | TGCAGTGCTAGAGATCGAAAGAGGGTGGAGACCCAGTACTTC | TRBJ2-5 | TRBV20-1 | - | few
CASSRTGVDQPQHF | TGTGCCAGCAGCCGGACAGGGGTTGATCAGCCCCAGCATTTT | TRBJ1-5 | TRBV7-9 | TRBD1 | few
CAIISGTGNNEQFF | TGTGCCATCATATCCGGGACAGGGAACAATGAGCAGTTCTTC | TRBJ2-1 | TRBV10-3 | TRBD1 | -
CASSQDLPVENSPLHF | TGCGCCAGCAGCCAAGATCTCCCGGTGGAGAATTCACCCCTCCACTTT | TRBJ1-6 | TRBV4-3 | - | -
CASTEGYQETQYF | TGTGCCAGCACGGAAGGGTACCAAGAGACCCAGTACTTC | TRBJ2-5 | TRBV6-1 | - | -